This TCR beta chain was sequenced in a study of blood T cell repertoires in COVID-19. With 3 bases clipped from V and 8 bases from J, the junction kept 6 bases outside the gene matches. The CDR3 is 14 amino acids. Per germline, CDR1 MNHEY and CDR2 SMNVEV (reference sequence). The assay was immunoSEQ multiplex PCR, and TCRdb's table has in-frame clones only and misses some. The sample has 300,000 to 350,000 clones, roughly 87% seen once. This clone has more than one count but fewer than ten. The chain employs TRBV27 and TRBJ1-4; 7 nucleotides match TRBD1. The material sequenced was PBMCs or T cells enriched from blood (not recorded which). The clonotype was recovered from a woman in her twenties or thirties who had recovered from COVID-19. The CDR3: CASSFNRGTEKLFF. CDR3 DNA: TGTGCCAGCAGTTTTAACAGGGGTACGGAAAAACTGTTTTTT.